One sample yielded the 23 T cell receptor beta chains listed below, sequenced in a study of cytomegalovirus exposure and HLA in healthy donors. The assay was immunoSEQ multiplex PCR, and TCRdb's table has in-frame clones only and misses some. This table holds nearly 110,000 clones, around 89% found once. What was sequenced was PBMCs. These receptor sequences come from a woman between 18 and 29 years old in good health and CMV-seropositive.

This clone appeared once. The rearrangement joins TRBV7-9 to TRBJ1-4; 7 bases are shared with TRBD1. Unmatched junction bases numbered 4, after V lost 1 base and J lost 8 bases. CDR3 length: 14 amino acids. Germline V gene lookup returns CDR1 SEHNR and CDR2 FQNEAQ (reference sequence). CDR3 protein: CASSLGGTVEKLFF. The DNA for the CDR3 is TGTGCCAGCAGCTTAGGTGGGACAGTCGAAAAACTGTTTTTT. The full variable domain, its missing parts supplied by reference TRBV7-9 and TRBJ1-4, is DTGVSQNPRHKITKRGQNVTFRCDPISEHNRLYWYRQTLGQGPEFLTYFQNEAQLEKSRLLSDRFSAERPKGSFSTLEIQRTEQGDSAMYLCASSLGGTVEKLFFGSGTQLSVL.

The chain couples TRBV18 to TRBJ1-2, with 8 bases lining up with TRBD1. Germline V CDR1 and CDR2: KGHSH, LQKENI. Germline trimming cut 3 bases from V and 4 bases from J; bases unmatched to any gene: 7. The CDR3 is 15 amino acids. The DNA for the CDR3 is TGTGCCAGCTCACCTCCGGACAGGGTCCGCTATGGCTACACCTTC. This encodes CASSPPDRVRYGYTF.

The rearrangement links TRBV6-1 to TRBJ1-2; no clear D gene. The germline V and J ends were trimmed by 6 bases and 4 bases, with 12 bases remaining between them. The CDR3 sequence is 13 residues long. Germline V gives CDR1 MNHNS, CDR2 SASEGT. CDR3 sequence reads: CASRPRLRYGYTF. Here the CDR3 DNA reads TGTGCCAGCAGGCCCCGTTTGCGCTATGGCTACACCTTC.

The rearrangement links TRBV18 to TRBJ2-3, with TRBD1 matching 7 bases. The trim removed 6 bases at V and 5 bases at J, leaving 5 bases unmatched. Per the germline V gene, CDR1 is KGHSH and CDR2 is LQKENI. This CDR3 has 13 amino acids. Here the CDR3 reads CASSPPGGDTQYF. CDR3 coding DNA: TGTGCCAGCTCCCCCCCAGGGGGAGATACGCAGTATTTT.

CDR3 loop: CASLGQGWNQPQHF. The CDR3 DNA sequence: TGTGCCAGCCTGGGACAGGGGTGGAATCAGCCCCAGCATTTT. The chain links TRBV28 to TRBJ1-5; 10 bases line up with TRBD1. CDR3 length: 14 amino acids. J gave up 4 bases and V 8 bases, and 5 bases lay outside the gene matches. From germline, CDR1 is MDHEN and CDR2 SYDVKM.

The CDR3 DNA sequence: TGTGCCAGCAGCTACCTCGGACAGACCGGGGAGCTGTTTTTT. Translation: CASSYLGQTGELFF. The V gene is TRBV5-6, the J gene TRBJ2-2, with a weak D call TRBD1 (6 bases). The CDR3 runs 14 residues. V lost 3 bases and J 5 bases, leaving 11 bases between the germline ends. In germline, CDR1 is SGHDT, CDR2 YYEEEE.

The chain links TRBV7-8 to TRBJ2-7; perhaps TRBD1 as D (7 bases). The V and J ends lost 6 bases and 2 bases respectively, with 14 bases between them. Germline V gene sequence: CDR1 SGHVS, CDR2 FQNEAQ. This CDR3 has 14 residues. This CDR3 is CASSSGGLAYEQYV. CDR3 nucleotide sequence: TGTGCCAGCAGTTCAGGGGGGCTGGCCTACGAGCAGTACGTC.

This rearrangement joins TRBV7-9 to TRBJ2-1; 7 bases are a match to TRBD2. Trimming took 3 bases from V and 4 from J; bases not matched to a gene: 6. Germline CDR1 is SEHNR and CDR2 is FQNEAQ (reference sequence). The length of the CDR3 is 15 residues. The CDR3 spells CASSLASGYYNEQFF. The CDR3 bases are TGTGCCAGCAGCTTGGCTAGCGGATATTACAATGAGCAGTTCTTC.

J is TRBJ1-3 and V is TRBV5-1; the D is unclear. This CDR3 contains 14 residues. Deletions cut 3 bases from V and 0 bases from J, with 7 bases between. Germline V gives CDR1 SGHRS, CDR2 YFSETQ. CDR3 nucleotide sequence: TGCGCCAGCAGCTCCACTGTCTCTGGAAACACCATATATTTT. It translates to CASSSTVSGNTIYF.

The chain uses TRBV13 and TRBJ2-7, with TRBD1 identical over 7 bases. Unmatched junction bases numbered 4, after V lost 5 bases and J lost 0 bases. Germline V gene lookup returns CDR1 PRHDT and CDR2 FYEKMQ (reference sequence). The CDR3 sequence is 14 residues long. The CDR3 region has the DNA TGTGCCAGCAGCCCCCGGGACAGCTCCTACGAGCAGTACTTC. This encodes CASSPRDSSYEQYF. The full variable domain, in which reference TRBV13 and TRBJ2-7 provide the parts outside the CDR3, is AAGVIQSPRHLIKEKRETATLKCYPIPRHDTVYWYQQGPGQDPQFLISFYEKMQSDKGSIPDRFSAQQFSDYHSELNMSSLELGDSALYFCASSPRDSSYEQYFGPGTRLTVT.

The chain uses TRBV27 and TRBJ2-5, with 7 bases matching TRBD2. CDR1 is MNHEY and CDR2 is SMNVEV in the germline V gene (reference sequence). CDR3 length equals 16 residues. With V trimmed by 6 bases and J by 5 bases, 15 bases remained unmatched. The CDR3 coding sequence is TGTGCCAGCAGGCCAAAGCCGCTGCGGGGGTTTGAGACCCAGTACTTC. As protein: CASRPKPLRGFETQYF.

The chain recombines TRBV14 with TRBJ2-1, with a tentative D call TRBD2 (5 bases). The CDR3 runs to 15 residues. From germline, CDR1 is SGHDN and CDR2 FVKESK. Trimming stripped 0 bases from V and 3 bases from J, with 9 bases between. The DNA for the CDR3 is TGTGCCAGCAGCCAAGAAACTGGACTCTACAATGAGCAGTTCTTC. This sequence encodes CASSQETGLYNEQFF.

J is TRBJ2-7 and V is TRBV10-3; 9 bases are shared with TRBD2. CDR1 and CDR2 from the germline V gene are ENHRY and SYGVKD. The J segment lost 7 bases and the V segment lost 3 bases, leaving 10 bases of the junction unmatched. The CDR3 is 15 amino acids. The CDR3: CAISDFRGGAGEQYF. The CDR3 nucleotides are TGTGCCATCAGTGATTTTCGCGGGGGGGCGGGGGAGCAGTACTTC.

The gene calls are TRBV5-4 and TRBJ1-2; D uncertain. Germline CDR1 and CDR2: SGHNT and YYREEE (reference sequence). Trimming removed 2 bases from V and 2 bases from J, with 7 bases in between. This CDR3 has 13 amino acids. The CDR3 DNA follows: TGTGCCAGCAGCTTAGAACAGAACTATGGCTACACCTTC. Encoded protein: CASSLEQNYGYTF. The whole variable domain, filled in from reference TRBV5-4 and TRBJ1-2, reads ETGVTQSPTHLIKTRGQQVTLRCSSQSGHNTVSWYQQALGQGPQFIFQYYREEENGRGNFPPRFSGLQFPNYSSELNVNALELDDSALYLCASSLEQNYGYTFGSGTRLTVV.

V is TRBV2 and J is TRBJ1-1; D unresolved. V was trimmed by 4 bases and J by 1 base, leaving 4 bases between them. The CDR3 runs to 12 residues. Germline CDR1 reads SNHLY; CDR2 reads FYNNEI. CDR3 bases: TGTGCCAGCAGTGCTAGGAACACTGAAGCTTTCTTT. It specifies CASSARNTEAFF.

V and J are TRBV6-5 and TRBJ2-1; no clear D. The V gene lost 2 bases and the J gene lost 2 bases, with 4 bases spanning the gap. The CDR3 spans 13 residues. Per germline, CDR1 MNHEY and CDR2 SVGAGI. CDR3 in amino acids: CASSYAAYNEQFF. Written as DNA, the CDR3 is TGTGCCAGCAGTTACGCAGCCTACAATGAGCAGTTCTTC.

The chain carries TRBV5-6 and TRBJ2-3; maybe TRBD1 (5 bases). CDR1 and CDR2 (germline): SGHDT, YYEEEE. Trimming pared 4 bases from V and 4 bases from J, leaving 13 bases between. The CDR3 spans 14 residues. CDR3 in amino acids: CASSQGPGPDTQYF. In DNA form, the CDR3 reads TGTGCCAGCAGCCAGGGCCCTGGTCCAGATACGCAGTATTTT.

This chain uses TRBV18 with TRBJ1-1, with 8 bases fitting TRBD1. V lost 6 bases and J lost 4; bases outside the gene matches: 7. This CDR3 has 14 amino acids. Germline V CDR1 and CDR2: KGHSH, LQKENI. DNA of the CDR3: TGTGCCAGCTCGCCAGGGACAGGAAGCACTGAAGCTTTCTTT. Translating gives CASSPGTGSTEAFF. Complete variable domain (other parts from reference TRBV18 and TRBJ1-1): NAGVMQNPRHLVRRRGQEARLRCSPMKGHSHVYWYRQLPEEGLKFMVYLQKENIIDESGMPKERFSAEFPKEGPSILRIQQVVRGDSAAYFCASSPGTGSTEAFFGQGTRLTVV.

J is TRBJ2-3 and V is TRBV5-4, with 8 positions matching TRBD1. The CDR3 totals 15 residues. The germline CDR1 and CDR2 sequences are SGHNT and YYREEE (reference sequence). Trimming cost V 4 bases and J 4 bases; bases outside gene matches: 8. The chain's CDR3 is CASSRQGRHADTQYF. The DNA for the CDR3 is TGTGCCAGCAGCCGACAGGGGCGGCACGCAGATACGCAGTATTTT.

The gene calls are TRBV5-1 and TRBJ2-3; TRBD2 is a possible D gene (5 bases). Trimming took off 2 bases at V and 6 bases at J, with 13 bases between the two ends. The CDR3 totals 14 residues. Per germline, CDR1 SGHRS and CDR2 YFSETQ. The CDR3 sequence is CASSFERAQDTQYF. The CDR3 coding sequence is TGCGCCAGCAGCTTCGAGAGGGCTCAGGATACGCAGTATTTT.

A single count supports this clone. V is TRBV28 and J is TRBJ1-5, with 10 bases matching TRBD1. Germline-derived CDR1 and CDR2 are MDHEN and SYDVKM. This CDR3 comprises 21 residues. The V and J ends lost 7 bases and 1 base, in that order; junction bases with no gene match: 22. The CDR3 sequence is CASISWTGGSKGIGSNQPQHF. CDR3 bases: TGTGCCAGCATTTCTTGGACAGGGGGGTCAAAGGGTATAGGGAGCAATCAGCCCCAGCATTTT.

This chain uses TRBV7-2 with TRBJ1-2; D unresolved. The CDR3 consists of 14 residues. Deletions cut 0 bases from V and 6 bases from J, with 11 bases between. Germline values: CDR1 SGHTA, CDR2 FQGNSA. CDR3 protein: CASSLAARVDGYTF. The CDR3 nucleotides read TGTGCCAGCAGCTTAGCGGCCCGGGTTGATGGCTACACCTTC.

This chain uses TRBV18 with TRBJ1-1, with a possible D match to TRBD1 (5 bases). The CDR3 spans 13 residues. CDR1 and CDR2 from the germline V gene are KGHSH and LQKENI. V lost 4 bases to trimming and J lost 10 bases, with 16 bases between them. CDR3 nucleotides: TGTGCCAGCTCACTTTCCTCAGGGAATATAGCTTTCTTT. Protein: CASSLSSGNIAFF.